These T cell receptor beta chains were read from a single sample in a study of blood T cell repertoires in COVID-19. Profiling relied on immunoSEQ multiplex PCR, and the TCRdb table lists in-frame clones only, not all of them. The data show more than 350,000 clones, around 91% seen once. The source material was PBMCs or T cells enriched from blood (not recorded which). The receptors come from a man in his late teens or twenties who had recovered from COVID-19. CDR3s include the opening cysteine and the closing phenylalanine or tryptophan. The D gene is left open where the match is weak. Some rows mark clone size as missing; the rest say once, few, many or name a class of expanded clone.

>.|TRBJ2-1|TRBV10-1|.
TGCGCCAGCAGTGAGGGCAGGGCTCTCGTCAGTGAGCAGTTCTTC
CASSEGRALVSEQFF
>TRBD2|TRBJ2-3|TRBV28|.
TGTGCCAGCAGATATAGCGGGGGGCCGGGGGAAGATACGCAGTATTTT
CASRYSGGPGEDTQYF
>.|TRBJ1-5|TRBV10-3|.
TGTGCCATCAGTGCAAAAACAGGTTCGTCAGAGCCCCAGCATTTT
CAISAKTGSSEPQHF
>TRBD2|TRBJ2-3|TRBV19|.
TGTGCCAGTAGACCAACTAGCGGGAGTGGAACAGATACGCAGTATTTT
CASRPTSGSGTDTQYF
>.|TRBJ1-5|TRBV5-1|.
TGCGCCAGCAGCGGAGGTGGCGACAATCAGCCCCAGCATTTT
CASSGGGDNQPQHF
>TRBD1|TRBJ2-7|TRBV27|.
TGTGCCAGCAGGGGACAGGGCCCAAAGAATTCCTACGAGCAGTACTTC
CASRGQGPKNSYEQYF
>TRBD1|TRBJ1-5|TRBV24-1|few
TGTGCCACCAGAGTTAGACAGGGAGGTAGTCAGCCCCAGCATTTT
CATRVRQGGSQPQHF
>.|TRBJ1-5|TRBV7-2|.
TGTGCCAGCAGACTACAGGGCTCCTATAGCAATCAGCCCCAGCATTTT
CASRLQGSYSNQPQHF
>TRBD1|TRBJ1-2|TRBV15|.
TGTGCCACCAGCAGAGCTTACCGGGACAGGGATGGCTACACCTTC
CATSRAYRDRDGYTF
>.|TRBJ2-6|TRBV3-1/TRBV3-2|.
TGTGCCAGCAGCCAGGGGGCCAGGGCTGGGGCCAACGTCCTGACTTTC
CASSQGARAGANVLTF
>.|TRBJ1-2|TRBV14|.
TGTGCCAGCAGCCAAGTTTATTTTGCACAGATTAACTATGGCTACACCTTC
CASSQVYFAQINYGYTF
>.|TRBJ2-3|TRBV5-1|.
TGCGCCAGCAGACCAGCGGGGTTCTCGGGGGCAGGGACAGATACGCAGTATTTT
CASRPAGFSGAGTDTQYF
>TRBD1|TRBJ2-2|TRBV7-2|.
TGTGCCAGCAGCTCCCCGACAGGGGCCGGGGAGCTGTTTTTT
CASSSPTGAGELFF
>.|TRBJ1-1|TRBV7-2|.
TGTGCCAGCAGACTGGGCATGAACACTGAAGCTTTCTTT
CASRLGMNTEAFF